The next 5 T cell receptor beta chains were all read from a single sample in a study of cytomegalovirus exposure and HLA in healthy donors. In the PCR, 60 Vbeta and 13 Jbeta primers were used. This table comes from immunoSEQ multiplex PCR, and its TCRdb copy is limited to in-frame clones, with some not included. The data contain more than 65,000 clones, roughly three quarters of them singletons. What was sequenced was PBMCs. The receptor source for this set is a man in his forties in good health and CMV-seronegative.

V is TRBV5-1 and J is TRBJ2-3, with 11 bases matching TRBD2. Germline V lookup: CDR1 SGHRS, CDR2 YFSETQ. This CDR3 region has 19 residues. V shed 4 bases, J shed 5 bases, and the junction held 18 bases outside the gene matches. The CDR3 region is CASSQPQRRLAGKGDTQYF. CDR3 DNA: TGCGCCAGCAGCCAACCCCAACGACGACTAGCGGGGAAGGGAGATACGCAGTATTTT.

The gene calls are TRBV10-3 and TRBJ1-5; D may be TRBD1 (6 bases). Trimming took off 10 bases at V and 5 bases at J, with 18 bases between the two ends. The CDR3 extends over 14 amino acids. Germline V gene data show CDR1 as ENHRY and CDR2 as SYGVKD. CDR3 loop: CATQARAGDQPQHF. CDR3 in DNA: TGTGCCACCCAGGCCCGCGCAGGGGATCAGCCCCAGCATTTT.

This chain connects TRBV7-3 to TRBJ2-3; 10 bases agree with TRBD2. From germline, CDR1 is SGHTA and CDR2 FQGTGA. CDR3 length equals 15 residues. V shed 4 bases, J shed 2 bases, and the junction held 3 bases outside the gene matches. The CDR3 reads CASSSSGGSTDTQYF. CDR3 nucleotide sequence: TGTGCCAGCAGCTCTAGCGGGGGCTCCACAGATACGCAGTATTTT. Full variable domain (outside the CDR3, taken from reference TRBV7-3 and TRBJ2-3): GAGVSQTPSNKVTEKGKYVELRCDPISGHTALYWYRQSLGQGPEFLIYFQGTGAADDSGLPNDRFFAVRPEGSVSTLKIQRTERGDSAVYLCASSSSGGSTDTQYFGPGTRLTVL.

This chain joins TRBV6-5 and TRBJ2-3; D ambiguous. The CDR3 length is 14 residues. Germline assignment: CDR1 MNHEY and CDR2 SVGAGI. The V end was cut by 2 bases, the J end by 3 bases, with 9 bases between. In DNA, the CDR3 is TGTGCCAGCAGTTACACGGTAGTGACAGATACGCAGTATTTT. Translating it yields CASSYTVVTDTQYF.

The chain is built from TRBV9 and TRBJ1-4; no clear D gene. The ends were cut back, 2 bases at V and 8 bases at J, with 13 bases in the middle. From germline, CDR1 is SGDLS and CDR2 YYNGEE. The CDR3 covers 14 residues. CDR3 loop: CASSVGREGEKLFF. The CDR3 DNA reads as TGTGCCAGCAGCGTTGGTAGGGAGGGCGAAAAACTGTTTTTT.